This T cell receptor (beta chain) was sequenced for a study of technical replicates of blood from several donors. CDR1 is LNHDA, CDR2 SQIVND, per germline (reference sequence). The ends were cut back, 4 bases at V and 7 bases at J, with 11 bases in the middle. The CDR3 is 13 residues long. Here immunoSEQ multiplex PCR was the method, and the copy in TCRdb shows in-frame clones only, minus some. This table holds over 85,000 clones, about 95% found once. Material for sequencing was T cells isolated from PBMCs. The V and J genes are TRBV19 and TRBJ1-5; TRBD1 is a possible D gene (5 bases). This TCR derives from a human donor in good health. CDR3 DNA: TGTGCCAGTAGTAAGTCCAGGGCACAGCCCCAGCATTTT. It is translated as CASSKSRAQPQHF.